This TCR beta chain was sequenced in a study of immune evolution from preneoplasia to lung adenocarcinoma. Data came from immunoSEQ multiplex PCR; TCRdb stores just in-frame clones and leaves some out. The sample has 8,000 to 8,500 clones, roughly three quarters seen once. The CDR3 is 14 amino acids. Germline V gene lookup returns CDR1 MNHEY and CDR2 SVGAGI. V was cut by 3 bases and J by 0 bases, with 8 bases left in between. The chain employs TRBV6-5 and TRBJ1-1; D uncertain. The receptor was derived from a person between 60 and 79 years old with lung adenocarcinoma. The sample consisted of FFPE adjacent normal lung tissue. The CDR3: CASSYNIMNTEAFF. For the CDR3, the DNA is TGTGCCAGCAGTTATAACATCATGAACACTGAAGCTTTCTTT.